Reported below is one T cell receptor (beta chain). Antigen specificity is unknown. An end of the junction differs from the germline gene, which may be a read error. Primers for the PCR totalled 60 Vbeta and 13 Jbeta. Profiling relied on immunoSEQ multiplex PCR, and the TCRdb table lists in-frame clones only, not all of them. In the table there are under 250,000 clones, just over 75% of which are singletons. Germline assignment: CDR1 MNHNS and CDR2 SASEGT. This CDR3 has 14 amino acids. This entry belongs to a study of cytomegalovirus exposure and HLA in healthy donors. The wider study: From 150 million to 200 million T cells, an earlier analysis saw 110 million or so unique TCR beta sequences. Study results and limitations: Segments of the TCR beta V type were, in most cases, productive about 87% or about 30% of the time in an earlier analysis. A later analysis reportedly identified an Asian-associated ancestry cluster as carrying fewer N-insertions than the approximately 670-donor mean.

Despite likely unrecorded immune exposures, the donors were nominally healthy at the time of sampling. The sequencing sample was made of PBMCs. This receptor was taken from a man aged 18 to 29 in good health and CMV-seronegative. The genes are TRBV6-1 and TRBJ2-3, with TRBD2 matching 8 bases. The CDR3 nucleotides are TGTGCCAGCAGTGTCGTAGTGGCGGGGGGTTTAACGCATTTT. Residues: CASSVVVAGGLTHF.